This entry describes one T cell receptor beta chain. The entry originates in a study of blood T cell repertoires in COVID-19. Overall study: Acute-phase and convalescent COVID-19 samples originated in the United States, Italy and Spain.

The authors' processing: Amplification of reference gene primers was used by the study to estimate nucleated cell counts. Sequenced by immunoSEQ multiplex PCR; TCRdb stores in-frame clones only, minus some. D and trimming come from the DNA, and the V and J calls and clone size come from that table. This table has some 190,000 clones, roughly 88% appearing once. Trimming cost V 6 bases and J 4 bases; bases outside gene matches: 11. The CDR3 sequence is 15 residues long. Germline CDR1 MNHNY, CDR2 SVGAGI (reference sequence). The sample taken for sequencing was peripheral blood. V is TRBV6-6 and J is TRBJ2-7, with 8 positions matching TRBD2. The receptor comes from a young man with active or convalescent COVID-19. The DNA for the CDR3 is TGTGCCAGCAGCCGGGGGGGAAGACAGTCTTACGAGCAGTACTTC. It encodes CASSRGGRQSYEQYF.